These T cell receptor beta chains were read from a single sample in a study of blood T cell repertoires in COVID-19. Data came from immunoSEQ multiplex PCR; TCRdb stores just in-frame clones and leaves some out. The data show hundreds of thousands of clones, about 90% seen once. Sequencing input: peripheral blood. These TCRs come from a man aged 18 to 29 with active or convalescent COVID-19. The CDR3 runs from the conserved cysteine through the conserved F or W.

v_gene,j_gene,CDR3aa
TRBV6-2/TRBV6-3,TRBJ1-6,CASSYGNRGLQNSPLHF
TRBV27,TRBJ1-5,CASSLRGRNQPQHF
TRBV6-2/TRBV6-3,TRBJ2-5,CASSPRGIQETQYF
TRBV5-1,TRBJ2-3,CASSPSGTSGPPGTDTQYF
TRBV3-1/TRBV3-2,TRBJ1-2,CASSHKEGANYGYTF
TRBV5-1,TRBJ2-5,CASSLRAGEETQYF
TRBV6-6,TRBJ2-7,CASSYSMLAGREQYF
TRBV7-3,TRBJ1-1,CASSLTGGNTEAFF
TRBV2,TRBJ2-1,CASSERDLGEQFF
TRBV24-1,TRBJ1-5,CATSALNQPQHF
TRBV3-1/TRBV3-2,TRBJ1-1,CASSLGLLNTEAFF
TRBV5-6,TRBJ1-2,CASSLMGPAYGYTF
TRBV27,TRBJ2-1,CATTPAGTGINEQFF
TRBV19,TRBJ1-3,CASSIDGTSGNTIYF
TRBV5-6,TRBJ2-1,CASSSYSGRGYNEQFF
TRBV3-1/TRBV3-2,TRBJ2-5,CASPIIWAGSPETQYF
TRBV13,TRBJ1-4,CASSSGGATNEKLFF
TRBV7-2,TRBJ2-1,CASSLTGGLDEQFF
TRBV7-3,TRBJ1-2,CASSTGQSDYGYTF
TRBV12-5,TRBJ1-3,CASGLPGGASGNTIYF
TRBV19,TRBJ1-6,CASQDLRGSPLHF
TRBV7-3,TRBJ2-1,CASSSRASGIDEQFF
TRBV11-2,TRBJ2-7,CASRVRGAADEQYF
TRBV6-5,TRBJ2-1,CASSYAGGVANEQFF
TRBV6-6,TRBJ1-4,CASSRDLTNEKLFF
TRBV19,TRBJ1-2,CASSIGTARGYTF
TRBV7-8,TRBJ1-5,CASSLVGGGNQPQHF
TRBV19,TRBJ2-1,CASSPTSGSWSGEQFF
TRBV15,TRBJ1-4,CATSRDRSHPNEKLFF
TRBV2,TRBJ1-1,CASNDRGTAQAFF
TRBV5-1,TRBJ1-5,CASSLGSGFNQPQHF
TRBV29-1,TRBJ2-7,CSVGRSSFYEQYF
TRBV7-2,TRBJ1-5,CASSPDGGNQPQHF
TRBV4-3,TRBJ2-1,CASSPKPPGSGISYNEQFF
TRBV3-1/TRBV3-2,TRBJ1-1,CASSQDRDFSGGGTEAFF
TRBV5-6,TRBJ2-7,CASSLPSGTESYEQYF
TRBV10-3,TRBJ2-3,CAISSTSGEHTQYF
TRBV6-5,TRBJ1-2,CATRRGGYTF
TRBV13,TRBJ1-4,CASSLRGEKLFF
TRBV11-2,TRBJ1-6,CASSDRHNSPLHF
TRBV7-9,TRBJ2-3,CASSLTSGGITDTQYF
TRBV28,TRBJ2-5,CASSSQGRNQETQYF
TRBV15,TRBJ1-5,CATSRVQYSNQPQHF
TRBV5-1,TRBJ1-2,CASSLLQNYGYTF
TRBV20-1,TRBJ1-2,CSASRAGERLRYGYTF
TRBV28,TRBJ2-7,CASSLRGDSLGEQYF
TRBV11-3,TRBJ2-2,CASSPPGLSGVDTGELFF
TRBV15,TRBJ2-7,CATSRVEVGSYEQYF
TRBV3-1/TRBV3-2,TRBJ1-1,CASSLGSGGPTNTEAFF
TRBV28,TRBJ1-2,CASAYTDRGYIWGYTF
TRBV30,TRBJ1-5,CAWSLGQGLYQPQHF
TRBV7-9,TRBJ1-4,CASSLAGGGEKLFF
TRBV2,TRBJ1-6,CASSESSGFNSPLHF
TRBV29-1,TRBJ1-2,CSVDRTGGAGGYTF
TRBV18,TRBJ2-3,CASSAVLAGGTDTQYF
TRBV7-2,TRBJ2-5,CASSLLSFQETQYF